The clone carrying this T cell receptor beta chain was detected once. Generated by immunoSEQ multiplex PCR, the TCRdb table keeps only in-frame clones and is missing some. The table has over a million clones, approximately 80% seen once. This entry is derived from a study of shared clonotypes between healthy human individuals. Trimming removed 2 bases at V and 4 bases at J, with 14 bases between. Germline assignment: CDR1 SGHTA and CDR2 FQGNSA. The CDR3 has 15 amino acids. Sample: memory CD4+ T cells from PBMCs. Regarding subset: CD45RA-negative fraction. The chain employs TRBV7-2 and TRBJ1-1; tentatively, D is TRBD1 (6 bases). The receptor was derived from a young man in good health. Some clones in this sample may be carry-over from other donors' samples. The chain's CDR3 is CASSLLVRGATEAFF. The CDR3 nucleotides are TGTGCCAGCAGCTTATTAGTCAGGGGTGCCACTGAAGCTTTCTTT.